These 26 T cell receptor beta chains were sequenced from one sample in a study of shared clonotypes between healthy human individuals. Assay: immunoSEQ multiplex PCR; the TCRdb copy retains only in-frame clones and omits some. The sample has about 2.4 million clones; more than 85% are singletons. Sequenced input: naive CD4+ T cells from PBMCs. Subset: CD45RA+ positively selected. These receptors came from a man younger than 35 in good health. Some clones in this sample may be carry-over from other donors' samples.

The V gene is TRBV5-1, the J gene TRBJ1-5; 8 bases align to TRBD1. In germline, CDR1 is SGHRS, CDR2 YFSETQ. This CDR3 contains 14 residues. J lost 6 bases, V lost 0 bases, and 2 bases had no gene match. The CDR3 loop reads CASSLDRGTQPQHF. The CDR3 DNA sequence: TGCGCCAGCAGCTTGGACAGGGGGACTCAGCCCCAGCATTTT. The whole variable domain, remainder taken from reference TRBV5-1 and TRBJ1-5, is KAGVTQTPRYLIKTRGQQVTLSCSPISGHRSVSWYQQTPGQGLQFLFEYFSETQRNKGNFPGRFSGRQFSNSRSEMNVSTLELGDSALYLCASSLDRGTQPQHFGDGTRLSIL.

The V gene is TRBV5-4, the J gene TRBJ1-4; 7 bases map to TRBD1. The CDR3 is 16 residues long. Germline assignment: CDR1 SGHNT and CDR2 YYREEE (reference sequence). J gave up 8 bases and V 2 bases, and 12 bases lay outside the gene matches. CDR3 sequence: CASSFRVGQRSEKLFF. In DNA form, the CDR3 reads TGTGCCAGCAGCTTTCGGGTGGGACAGAGATCGGAAAAACTGTTTTTT.

The chain couples TRBV27 to TRBJ1-4, with a possible D match to TRBD1 (5 bases). V was cut by 6 bases and J by 6 bases, with 17 bases left in between. Germline V gene data show CDR1 as MNHEY and CDR2 as SMNVEV (reference sequence). This CDR3 is 15 amino acids long. Here the CDR3 DNA reads TGTGCCAGCAGACCCATGGGGGGGGGAGATGAAAAACTGTTTTTT. It is translated as CASRPMGGGDEKLFF.

This chain uses TRBV6-5 with TRBJ1-4; 7 bases map to TRBD1. CDR1 and CDR2 from the germline V gene are MNHEY and SVGAGI. The CDR3 has 15 amino acids. After removal of 6 bases from V and 3 bases from J, the junction contained 7 bases not matched to a gene. As DNA, the CDR3 is TGTGCCAGCAGACGAAGACAGGGCGCTAATGAAAAACTGTTTTTT. Translated: CASRRRQGANEKLFF.

The CDR3 region has the DNA TGTGCCAGCAGCTCCCCGGGACTCTCAGAGACCCAGTACTTC. It is translated as CASSSPGLSETQYF. V is TRBV6-5 and J is TRBJ2-5; D is perhaps TRBD2 (6 bases). The germline CDR1 and CDR2 sequences are MNHEY and SVGAGI. The CDR3 extends over 14 amino acids. V gave up 6 bases and J gave up 4 bases, with 15 bases separating them.

The rearrangement links TRBV7-2 to TRBJ1-1, with D tentatively TRBD1 (6 bases). Per the germline V gene, CDR1 is SGHTA and CDR2 is FQGNSA. V shed 5 bases and J shed 4 bases, with 14 bases lying between them. CDR3 length: 14 residues. In DNA form, the CDR3 reads TGTGCCAGCAGCCGGGTTGTGGGGGCCACTGAAGCTTTCTTT. This gives the protein CASSRVVGATEAFF. The full variable domain, rest sourced from reference TRBV7-2 and TRBJ1-1, is GAGVSQSPSNKVTEKGKDVELRCDPISGHTALYWYRQSLGQGLEFLIYFQGNSAPDKSGLPSDRFSAERTGGSVSTLTIQRTQQEDSAVYLCASSRVVGATEAFFGQGTRLTVV.

The chain is built from TRBV14 and TRBJ2-7; D might be TRBD1 (5 bases). Germline CDR1 is SGHDN and CDR2 is FVKESK. V gave up 3 bases and J gave up 2 bases, with 11 bases separating them. CDR3 size: 14 residues. The CDR3 loop reads CASSQGAGTYEQYF. Written as DNA, the CDR3 is TGTGCCAGCAGCCAGGGTGCAGGGACCTACGAGCAGTACTTC. Variable domain in full (rest from reference TRBV14 and TRBJ2-7): EAGVTQFPSHSVIEKGQTVTLRCDPISGHDNLYWYRRVMGKEIKFLLHFVKESKQDESGMPNNRFLAERTGGTYSTLKVQPAELEDSGVYFCASSQGAGTYEQYFGPGTRLTVT.

This chain joins TRBV7-2 and TRBJ2-3, with a tentative D call TRBD2 (7 bases). V was shortened by 5 bases and J by 8 bases, with 14 bases between the two germline ends. The CDR3 has 13 amino acids. The germline V gene has CDR1 SGHTA and CDR2 FQGNSA. The CDR3 DNA is TGTGCCAGCAGCCCCCGTGGGGGGGCTACGCAGTATTTT. Translation gives CASSPRGGATQYF.

The chain couples TRBV11-2 to TRBJ2-1; tentative D call: TRBD1 (5 bases). The germline V and J ends were trimmed by 6 bases and 6 bases, with 12 bases remaining between them. Germline CDR1 is SGHAT and CDR2 is FQNNGV. The CDR3 contains 13 residues. CDR3 protein: CASRTVESNEQFF. The CDR3 DNA follows: TGTGCCAGCAGGACAGTGGAGTCCAATGAGCAGTTCTTC.

The chain has TRBV30 and TRBJ1-5; 7 bases fit TRBD1. Trimming at V came to 5 bases and at J to 7 bases, leaving 5 bases not matched to a gene. Germline V gives CDR1 GTSNPN, CDR2 SVGIG (reference sequence). CDR3 length: 12 amino acids. Written as DNA, the CDR3 is TGTGCCTGGGGGGACAGTTCACAGCCCCAGCATTTT. It encodes CAWGDSSQPQHF.

This rearrangement joins TRBV2 to TRBJ2-1, with 7 bases lining up with TRBD2. Losses at the gene ends were 3 bases for V and 5 bases for J; bases not matched to a gene: 4. This CDR3 contains 14 residues. From germline, CDR1 is SNHLY and CDR2 FYNNEI. CDR3 protein: CASSDSGGNNEQFF. In DNA form, the CDR3 reads TGTGCCAGCAGTGACTCGGGGGGTAACAATGAGCAGTTCTTC.

The chain couples TRBV28 to TRBJ2-1, with no clear D. V dropped 2 bases and J dropped 8 bases, with 7 bases sitting between them. The CDR3 totals 12 residues. CDR1 is MDHEN, CDR2 SYDVKM, per germline. The CDR3 bases are TGTGCCAGCAGTTTACTGGCTGATGAGCAGTTCTTC. Protein product: CASSLLADEQFF.

The CDR3 loop is CASSYSPGQGREAFF. For the CDR3, the DNA is TGCGCCAGCAGCTACTCACCGGGACAGGGGCGTGAAGCTTTCTTT. This chain links TRBV5-1 with TRBJ1-1; 10 nucleotides match TRBD1. V dropped 3 bases and J dropped 7; count of bases not matched to a gene: 9. Germline V gene sequence: CDR1 SGHRS, CDR2 YFSETQ. This CDR3 is 15 amino acids long. Combining the CDR3 with reference TRBV5-1 and TRBJ1-1 gives the whole variable domain KAGVTQTPRYLIKTRGQQVTLSCSPISGHRSVSWYQQTPGQGLQFLFEYFSETQRNKGNFPGRFSGRQFSNSRSEMNVSTLELGDSALYLCASSYSPGQGREAFFGQGTRLTVV.

This clone was observed a single time. This chain joins TRBV7-2 and TRBJ2-7, with 8 nucleotides matching TRBD1. With 8 bases clipped from V and 2 bases from J, the junction kept 8 bases outside the gene matches. Germline CDR1 reads SGHTA; CDR2 reads FQGNSA. The CDR3 runs to 14 residues. CDR3 sequence (DNA): TGTGCCAGCGCCGTGACAGGGGTGGCCTACGAGCAGTACTTC. Protein: CASAVTGVAYEQYF.

This chain uses TRBV5-6 with TRBJ1-6; no definite D call. The length of the CDR3 is 13 residues. Germline V gene data show CDR1 as SGHDT and CDR2 as YYEEEE. V lost 2 bases to trimming and J lost 10 bases, with 10 bases between them. CDR3 coding DNA: TGTGCCAGCAGCTTACTCGGGAGGTCACCCCTCCACTTT. Translation gives CASSLLGRSPLHF. The full variable domain, its missing parts supplied by reference TRBV5-6 and TRBJ1-6, is DAGVTQSPTHLIKTRGQQVTLRCSPKSGHDTVSWYQQALGQGPQFIFQYYEEEERQRGNFPDRFSGHQFPNYSSELNVNALLLGDSALYLCASSLLGRSPLHFGNGTRLTVT.

This chain uses TRBV6-1 with TRBJ2-7, with 7 bases identical to TRBD1. Looked up from germline, CDR1 is MNHNS and CDR2 is SASEGT. V trimming: 4 bases; J trimming: 3 bases; junction bases outside the gene matches: 9. There are 15 residues in the CDR3. The CDR3 protein is CASSARQGNIYEQYF. CDR3 sequence (DNA): TGTGCCAGCAGTGCACGACAGGGTAACATCTACGAGCAGTACTTC.

In its sample, this clone was seen once. The chain couples TRBV29-1 to TRBJ1-2; D may be TRBD1 (5 bases). This CDR3 contains 15 residues. Trimming pared 1 base from V and 3 bases from J, leaving 15 bases between. Germline lookup yields CDR1 SQVTM and CDR2 ANQGSEA. The CDR3 DNA reads as TGCAGCGTTGAAGTCGGAGGCAGGGAAGACTATGGCTACACCTTC. Its translation is CSVEVGGREDYGYTF.

V usage is TRBV10-3 and J usage is TRBJ2-3; D could derive from TRBD1 or TRBD2 (5 bases each). The germline V gene has CDR1 ENHRY and CDR2 SYGVKD. Trimming pared 6 bases from V and 1 base from J, leaving 14 bases between. The CDR3 runs to 15 residues. As DNA, the CDR3 is TGTGCCATCAGCAGCATGGGGGTCCGCACAGATACGCAGTATTTT. This sequence encodes CAISSMGVRTDTQYF.

This clone occurred once. The chain employs TRBV10-3 and TRBJ1-2, with 7 bases matching TRBD1. V trimming: 4 bases; J trimming: 3 bases; junction bases outside the gene matches: 11. The CDR3 is 16 amino acids. In germline, CDR1 is ENHRY, CDR2 SYGVKD. CDR3 amino acids: CAISAGDRAADYGYTF. The CDR3 DNA is TGTGCCATCAGTGCCGGGGACAGAGCCGCCGACTATGGCTACACCTTC.

The chain carries TRBV7-9 and TRBJ2-1, with TRBD2 matching over 11 bases. CDR3 size: 15 residues. Losses at the gene ends were 5 bases for V and 9 bases for J; bases not matched to a gene: 9. Germline V gives CDR1 SEHNR, CDR2 FQNEAQ (reference sequence). In nucleotides, the CDR3 is TGTGCCAGCAGCACGCGACTAGCGGGACTTGGTGAGCAGTTCTTC. This gives the protein CASSTRLAGLGEQFF.

V gene TRBV6-6 combines with J gene TRBJ2-1, with 13 nucleotides matching TRBD2. V shed 2 bases, J shed 8 bases, and the junction held 3 bases outside the gene matches. CDR3 length: 15 residues. Germline CDR1 and CDR2: MNHNY and SVGAGI (reference sequence). CDR3 amino acids: CASSYRTSGSDEQFF. For the CDR3, the DNA is TGTGCCAGCAGTTACCGGACTAGCGGGAGCGATGAGCAGTTCTTC.

The chain is built from TRBV28 and TRBJ1-2; D possibly corresponds to TRBD1 (6 bases). The CDR3 is 12 residues long. V lost 10 bases to trimming and J lost 4 bases, with 13 bases between them. CDR1 is MDHEN and CDR2 is SYDVKM in the germline V gene. The CDR3 is CAIETGTYGYTF. In DNA form, the CDR3 reads TGTGCCATTGAAACAGGGACCTATGGCTACACCTTC.

V usage is TRBV28 and J usage is TRBJ1-1; 7 bases map to TRBD1. The CDR3 is 16 amino acids. From germline, CDR1 is MDHEN and CDR2 SYDVKM. V was clipped by 8 bases and J by 5 bases; unmatched bases: 17. CDR3 region: CASFPVTGFLGTEAFF. The CDR3 DNA follows: TGTGCCAGCTTTCCTGTGACAGGGTTTTTGGGAACTGAAGCTTTCTTT. The full variable domain, its missing parts supplied by reference TRBV28 and TRBJ1-1, is DVKVTQSSRYLVKRTGEKVFLECVQDMDHENMFWYRQDPGLGLRLIYFSYDVKMKEKGDIPEGYSVSREKKERFSLILESASTNQTSMYLCASFPVTGFLGTEAFFGQGTRLTVV.

The CDR3, as DNA: TGCGCCAGCAGCCCCTCGGGACTAGCGAGCCTAGGGGGGAATGAGCAGTTCTTC. It yields the protein CASSPSGLASLGGNEQFF. This chain uses TRBV5-1 with TRBJ2-1; TRBD2 matches at 10 bases. V lost 4 bases to trimming and J lost 7 bases; unmatched junction nucleotides: 17. CDR1 and CDR2 (germline): SGHRS, YFSETQ. This CDR3 is built from 18 residues.

CDR3 residues: CASTTTSGKDTQYF. The CDR3 region has the DNA TGTGCCAGTACCACGACTAGCGGTAAAGATACGCAGTATTTT. The chain combines TRBV5-4 with TRBJ2-3, with 9 bases lining up with TRBD2. The V and J ends lost 8 bases and 5 bases, in that order; junction bases with no gene match: 9. Germline CDR1 reads SGHNT; CDR2 reads YYREEE (reference sequence). This CDR3 contains 14 residues.

Only one count was recorded for this clone. The chain links TRBV5-1 to TRBJ2-2; 8 positions match TRBD1. V was pared by 4 bases and J by 5 bases, with 4 bases of the junction left unmatched. The CDR3 runs to 14 residues. Germline V CDR1 and CDR2: SGHRS, YFSETQ. The CDR3 loop is CASSTRQGTGELFF. The CDR3 DNA follows: TGCGCCAGCAGCACCAGACAGGGGACCGGGGAGCTGTTTTTT.